Listed below are T cell receptor beta chains from one sample, sequenced in a study of T-cell memory formation after mild COVID-19. TCRdb called the 5' RACE reads again in MiXCR, with one record for every CDR3 protein. This sample has tens of thousands of distinct CDR3 sequences; 7.3% occur once, and the top ten carry about 1.5%. The sequencing sample was made of PBMCs or a T cell subset sorted from them (not recorded which). The receptors were gathered from a young man who had mild COVID-19 (a few samples of this study predate the infection). Cell type and time point are not known. Each CDR3 is given with its conserved first and last residue. D genes are given only for firm matches. Size is omitted from some rows. Given values are once, few, many or a class for expanded clones.

d_gene: -; j_gene: TRBJ2-3; v_gene: TRBV5-6; abundance: few; CDR3aa: CASRAYTDTQYF; CDR3nt: TGTGCCAGTCGGGCCTACACAGATACGCAGTATTTT
d_gene: TRBD1; j_gene: TRBJ2-2; v_gene: TRBV12-3/TRBV12-4; abundance: few; CDR3aa: CASSTGTGVTGELFF; CDR3nt: TGTGCCAGCAGCACCGGGACAGGGGTAACCGGGGAGCTGTTTTTT
d_gene: TRBD1; j_gene: TRBJ1-6; v_gene: TRBV25-1; abundance: few; CDR3aa: CASSPATGYYSPLHF; CDR3nt: TGTGCCAGCAGTCCCGCGACAGGGTATTATTCACCCCTCCACTTT
d_gene: -; j_gene: TRBJ2-5; v_gene: TRBV7-9; abundance: -; CDR3aa: CASSSQGETQYF; CDR3nt: TGTGCCAGCAGCTCTCAAGGAGAGACCCAGTACTTC
d_gene: TRBD1; j_gene: TRBJ2-2; v_gene: TRBV18; abundance: many; CDR3aa: CASSGQGNTGELFF; CDR3nt: TGTGCCAGCTCTGGACAGGGGAACACCGGGGAGCTGTTTTTT
d_gene: -; j_gene: TRBJ1-1; v_gene: TRBV4-1; abundance: many; CDR3aa: CASSPETGNTEAFF; CDR3nt: TGCGCCAGCAGCCCCGAGACAGGGAACACTGAAGCTTTCTTT
d_gene: TRBD2; j_gene: TRBJ2-5; v_gene: TRBV3-1; abundance: few; CDR3aa: CASSQERAPGGTQYF; CDR3nt: TGTGCCAGCAGCCAAGAACGCGCGCCGGGGGGGACCCAGTACTTC
d_gene: TRBD1; j_gene: TRBJ2-1; v_gene: TRBV14; abundance: -; CDR3aa: CASSRMPGQGSGNEQFF; CDR3nt: TGTGCCAGCAGCCGAATGCCGGGACAGGGGTCCGGCAATGAGCAGTTCTTC
d_gene: -; j_gene: TRBJ1-5; v_gene: TRBV6-1; abundance: few; CDR3aa: CASSPGLPQGQPQHF; CDR3nt: TGTGCCAGCAGTCCGGGGCTCCCCCAAGGTCAGCCCCAGCATTTT
d_gene: -; j_gene: TRBJ2-5; v_gene: TRBV5-1; abundance: few; CDR3aa: CASSLGGLRSQETQYF; CDR3nt: TGCGCCAGCAGCTTGGGAGGTTTGAGGTCCCAAGAGACCCAGTACTTC
d_gene: -; j_gene: TRBJ2-5; v_gene: TRBV9; abundance: many; CDR3aa: CASSGGGVEGRTQYF; CDR3nt: TGTGCCAGCAGCGGAGGAGGAGTAGAGGGCAGAACCCAGTACTTC
d_gene: -; j_gene: TRBJ2-3; v_gene: TRBV29-1; abundance: few; CDR3aa: CSVEIPDGTDTQYF; CDR3nt: TGCAGCGTTGAAATCCCAGACGGCACAGATACGCAGTATTTT
d_gene: -; j_gene: TRBJ2-6; v_gene: TRBV4-3; abundance: many; CDR3aa: CASSQEVDGGLGGANVLTF; CDR3nt: TGCGCCAGCAGCCAAGAGGTGGACGGAGGCCTAGGTGGGGCCAACGTCCTGACTTTC
d_gene: TRBD2; j_gene: TRBJ2-5; v_gene: TRBV11-1; abundance: -; CDR3aa: CASSLATSGQETQYF; CDR3nt: TGTGCCAGCAGCTTGGCGACTAGCGGTCAAGAGACCCAGTACTTC
d_gene: TRBD1; j_gene: TRBJ1-1; v_gene: TRBV4-1; abundance: many; CDR3aa: CASRDRGVSNTEAFF; CDR3nt: TGCGCCAGCAGGGACAGGGGTGTTTCGAACACTGAAGCTTTCTTT
d_gene: -; j_gene: TRBJ2-1; v_gene: TRBV6-2/TRBV6-3; abundance: few; CDR3aa: CASSGRGSSSYNEQFF; CDR3nt: TGTGCCAGCAGTGGACGAGGTTCTAGCTCCTACAATGAGCAGTTCTTC
d_gene: TRBD1; j_gene: TRBJ1-4; v_gene: TRBV2; abundance: -; CDR3aa: CASSLRTGHANEKLFF; CDR3nt: TGTGCCAGCAGTTTACGGACAGGGCATGCTAATGAAAAACTGTTTTTT
d_gene: -; j_gene: TRBJ2-5; v_gene: TRBV3-1; abundance: few; CDR3aa: CASSQGTSSETQYF; CDR3nt: TGTGCCAGCAGCCAGGGCACTAGCTCGGAGACCCAGTACTTC
d_gene: -; j_gene: TRBJ1-1; v_gene: TRBV5-1; abundance: many; CDR3aa: CASSLIGSEAFF; CDR3nt: TGCGCCAGCAGCTTGATCGGTTCTGAAGCTTTCTTT
d_gene: -; j_gene: TRBJ2-3; v_gene: TRBV5-1; abundance: many; CDR3aa: CASSPGSTDTQYF; CDR3nt: TGCGCCAGCAGCCCGGGGAGCACAGATACGCAGTATTTT
d_gene: TRBD2; j_gene: TRBJ2-3; v_gene: TRBV11-1; abundance: -; CDR3aa: CASSLKAGNPSTDTQYF; CDR3nt: TGTGCCAGCAGCTTAAAAGCGGGGAACCCTAGCACAGATACGCAGTATTTT
d_gene: -; j_gene: TRBJ1-1; v_gene: TRBV25-1; abundance: few; CDR3aa: CASRRAGNTEAFF; CDR3nt: TGTGCCAGCAGGCGGGCTGGGAACACTGAAGCTTTCTTT
d_gene: -; j_gene: TRBJ1-1; v_gene: TRBV12-3/TRBV12-4; abundance: medium-sized; CDR3aa: CASSYRDGLKNTEAFF; CDR3nt: TGTGCCAGCAGTTACCGGGACGGGTTGAAGAACACTGAAGCTTTCTTT
d_gene: -; j_gene: TRBJ2-3; v_gene: TRBV7-9; abundance: -; CDR3aa: CASTQRLESDTQYF; CDR3nt: TGTGCCAGCACCCAGCGGCTAGAGTCAGATACGCAGTATTTT
d_gene: -; j_gene: TRBJ2-7; v_gene: TRBV7-2; abundance: -; CDR3aa: CASSLTLGLSYEQYF; CDR3nt: TGTGCCAGCAGCCTTACCTTGGGTCTCTCCTACGAGCAGTACTTC
d_gene: -; j_gene: TRBJ1-3; v_gene: TRBV5-1; abundance: -; CDR3aa: CASSEAPASGNTIYF; CDR3nt: TGCGCCAGCAGTGAGGCCCCCGCGTCTGGAAACACCATATATTTT
d_gene: -; j_gene: TRBJ1-5; v_gene: TRBV12-3/TRBV12-4; abundance: few; CDR3aa: CASSNIGQPQHF; CDR3nt: TGTGCCAGCAGTAATATAGGCCAGCCCCAGCATTTT
d_gene: TRBD2; j_gene: TRBJ2-1; v_gene: TRBV7-2; abundance: -; CDR3aa: CASSLGPGGATQFF; CDR3nt: TGTGCCAGCAGCTTAGGGCCCGGGGGGGCTACCCAGTTCTTC
d_gene: TRBD2; j_gene: TRBJ2-3; v_gene: TRBV20-1; abundance: -; CDR3aa: CSARAAGGNTDTQYF; CDR3nt: TGCAGTGCTAGAGCGGCGGGGGGCAACACAGATACGCAGTATTTT
d_gene: TRBD1; j_gene: TRBJ2-3; v_gene: TRBV7-2; abundance: few; CDR3aa: CASSLMDGTGLTDTQYF; CDR3nt: TGTGCCAGCAGCTTAATGGACGGGACAGGTCTCACAGATACGCAGTATTTT
d_gene: -; j_gene: TRBJ1-5; v_gene: TRBV5-4; abundance: few; CDR3aa: CASSLDRDQPQHF; CDR3nt: TGTGCCAGCAGCTTGGACCGGGATCAGCCCCAGCATTTT